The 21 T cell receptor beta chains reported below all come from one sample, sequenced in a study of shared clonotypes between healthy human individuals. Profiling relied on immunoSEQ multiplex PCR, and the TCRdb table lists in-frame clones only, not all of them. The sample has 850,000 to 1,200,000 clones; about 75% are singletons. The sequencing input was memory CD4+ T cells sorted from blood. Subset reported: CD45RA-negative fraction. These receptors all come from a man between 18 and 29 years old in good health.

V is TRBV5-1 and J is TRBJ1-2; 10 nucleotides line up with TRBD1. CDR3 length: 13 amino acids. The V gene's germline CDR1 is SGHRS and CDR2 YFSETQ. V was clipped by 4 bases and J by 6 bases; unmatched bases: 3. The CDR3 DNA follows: TGCGCCAGCAGCCTGGACAGGGGGAATGGCTACACCTTC. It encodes CASSLDRGNGYTF.

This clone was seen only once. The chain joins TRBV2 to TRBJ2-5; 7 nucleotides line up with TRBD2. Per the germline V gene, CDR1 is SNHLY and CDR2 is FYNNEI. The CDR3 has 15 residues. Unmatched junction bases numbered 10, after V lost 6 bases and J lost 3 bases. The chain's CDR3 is CASRERGMEKETQYF. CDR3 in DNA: TGTGCCAGCAGGGAGCGGGGCATGGAAAAAGAGACCCAGTACTTC.

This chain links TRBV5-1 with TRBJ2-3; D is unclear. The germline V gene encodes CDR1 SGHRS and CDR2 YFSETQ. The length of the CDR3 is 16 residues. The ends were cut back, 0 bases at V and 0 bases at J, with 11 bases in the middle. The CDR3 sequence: CASSLGDGLSTDTQYF. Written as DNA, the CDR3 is TGCGCCAGCAGCTTGGGTGACGGGCTTAGCACAGATACGCAGTATTTT.

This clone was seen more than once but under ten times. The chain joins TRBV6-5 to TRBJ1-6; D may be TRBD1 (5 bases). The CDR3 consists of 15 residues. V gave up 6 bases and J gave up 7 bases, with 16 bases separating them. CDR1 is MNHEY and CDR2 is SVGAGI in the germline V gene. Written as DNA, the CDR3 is TGTGCCAGCAGGCCCTCATCCTCAGGGAATTCACCCCTCCACTTT. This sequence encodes CASRPSSSGNSPLHF.

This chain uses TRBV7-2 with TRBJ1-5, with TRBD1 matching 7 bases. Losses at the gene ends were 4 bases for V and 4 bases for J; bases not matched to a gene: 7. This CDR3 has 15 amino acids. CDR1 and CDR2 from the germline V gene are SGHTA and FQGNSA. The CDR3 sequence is CASSYGTVKNQPQHF. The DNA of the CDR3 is TGTGCCAGCAGCTACGGGACAGTAAAAAATCAGCCCCAGCATTTT.

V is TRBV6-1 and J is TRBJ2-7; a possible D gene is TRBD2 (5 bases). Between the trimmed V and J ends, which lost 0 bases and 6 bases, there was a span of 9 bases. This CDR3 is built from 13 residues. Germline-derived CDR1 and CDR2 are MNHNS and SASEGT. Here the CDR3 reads CASSEAPSSEQYF. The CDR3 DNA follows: TGTGCCAGCAGTGAAGCCCCTAGCAGCGAGCAGTACTTC.

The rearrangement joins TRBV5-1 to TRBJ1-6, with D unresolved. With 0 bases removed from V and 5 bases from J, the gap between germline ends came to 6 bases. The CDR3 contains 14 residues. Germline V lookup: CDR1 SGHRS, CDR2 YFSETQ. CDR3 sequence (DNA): TGCGCCAGCAGCTTGGACGTGGATAATTCACCCCTCCACTTT. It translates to CASSLDVDNSPLHF.

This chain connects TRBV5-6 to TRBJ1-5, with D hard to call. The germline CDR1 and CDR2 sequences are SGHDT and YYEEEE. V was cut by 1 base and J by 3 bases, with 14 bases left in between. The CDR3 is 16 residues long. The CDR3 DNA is TGTGCCAGCAGCTTGAGGTTTTCAGGCAACAATCAGCCCCAGCATTTT. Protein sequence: CASSLRFSGNNQPQHF.

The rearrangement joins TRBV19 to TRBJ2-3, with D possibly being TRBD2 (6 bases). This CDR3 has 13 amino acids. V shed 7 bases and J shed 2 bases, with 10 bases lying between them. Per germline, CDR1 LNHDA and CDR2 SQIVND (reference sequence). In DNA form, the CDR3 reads TGTGCCAGTACGGAGCGGGTCACAGATACGCAGTATTTT. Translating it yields CASTERVTDTQYF.

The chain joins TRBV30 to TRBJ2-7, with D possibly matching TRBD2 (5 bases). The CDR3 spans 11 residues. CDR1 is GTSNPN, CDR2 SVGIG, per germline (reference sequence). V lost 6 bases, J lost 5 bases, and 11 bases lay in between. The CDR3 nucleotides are TGTGCCTGTGAAGTGCGGGACGAGCAGTACTTC. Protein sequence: CACEVRDEQYF.

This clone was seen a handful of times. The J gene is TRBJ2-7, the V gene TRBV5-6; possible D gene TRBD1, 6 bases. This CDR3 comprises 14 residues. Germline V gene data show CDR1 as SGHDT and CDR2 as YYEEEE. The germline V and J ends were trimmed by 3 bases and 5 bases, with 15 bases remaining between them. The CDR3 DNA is TGTGCCAGCAGCTCATACAGGGTAGTTGACGAGCAGTACTTC. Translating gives CASSSYRVVDEQYF.

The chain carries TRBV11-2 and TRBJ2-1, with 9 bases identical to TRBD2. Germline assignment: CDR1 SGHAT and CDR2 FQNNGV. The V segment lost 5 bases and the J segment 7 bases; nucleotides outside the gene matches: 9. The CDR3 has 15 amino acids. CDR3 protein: CASSNLAGPWNEQFF. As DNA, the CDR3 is TGTGCCAGCAGCAATCTAGCGGGGCCCTGGAATGAGCAGTTCTTC. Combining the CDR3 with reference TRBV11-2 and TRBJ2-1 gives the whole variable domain EAGVAQSPRYKIIEKRQSVAFWCNPISGHATLYWYQQILGQGPKLLIQFQNNGVVDDSQLPKDRFSAERLKGVDSTLKIQPAKLEDSAVYLCASSNLAGPWNEQFFGPGTRLTVL.

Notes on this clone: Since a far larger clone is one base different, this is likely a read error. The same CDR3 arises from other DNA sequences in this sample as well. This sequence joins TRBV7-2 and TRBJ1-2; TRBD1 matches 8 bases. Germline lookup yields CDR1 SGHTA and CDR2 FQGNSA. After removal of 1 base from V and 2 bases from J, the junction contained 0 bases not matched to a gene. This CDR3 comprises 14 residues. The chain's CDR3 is CASSLGTGNYGYTF. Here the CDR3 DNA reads TGTGCCAGCAGCTTAGGGACAGGGAACTATGGCTACACCTTC. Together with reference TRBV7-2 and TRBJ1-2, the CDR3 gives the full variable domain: GAGVSQSPSNKVTEKGKDVELRCDPISGHTALYWYRQSLGQGLEFLIYFQGNSAPDKSGLPSDRFSAERTGGSVSTLTIQRTQQEDSAVYLCASSLGTGNYGYTFGSGTRLTVV.

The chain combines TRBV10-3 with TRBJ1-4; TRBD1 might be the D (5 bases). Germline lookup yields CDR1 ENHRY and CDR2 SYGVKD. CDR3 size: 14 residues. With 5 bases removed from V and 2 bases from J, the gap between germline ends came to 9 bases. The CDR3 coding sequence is TGTGCCATCAGTTCGGGGCCCACTAATGAAAAACTGTTTTTT. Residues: CAISSGPTNEKLFF.

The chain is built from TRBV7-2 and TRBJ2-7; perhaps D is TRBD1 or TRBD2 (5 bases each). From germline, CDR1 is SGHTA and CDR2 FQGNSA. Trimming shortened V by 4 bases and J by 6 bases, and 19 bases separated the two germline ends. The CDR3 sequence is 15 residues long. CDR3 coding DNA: TGTGCCAGCAGCTCGGGGCAGGGTAGCTCTAGCGAGCAGTACTTC. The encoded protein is CASSSGQGSSSEQYF.

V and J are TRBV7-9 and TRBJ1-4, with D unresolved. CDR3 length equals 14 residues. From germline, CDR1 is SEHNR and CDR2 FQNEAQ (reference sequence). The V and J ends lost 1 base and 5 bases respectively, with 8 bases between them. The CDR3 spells CASSLVDKNEKLFF. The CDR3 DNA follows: TGTGCCAGCAGCTTAGTTGACAAAAATGAAAAACTGTTTTTT.

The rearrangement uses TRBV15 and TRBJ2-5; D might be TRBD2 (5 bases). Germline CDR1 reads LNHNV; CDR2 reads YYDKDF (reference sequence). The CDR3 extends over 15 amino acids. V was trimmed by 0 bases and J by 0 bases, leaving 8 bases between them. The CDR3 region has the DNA TGTGCCACCAGCAGAGATCGCGGGTACCAAGAGACCCAGTACTTC. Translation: CATSRDRGYQETQYF. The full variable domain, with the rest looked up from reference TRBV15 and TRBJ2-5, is DAMVIQNPRYQVTQFGKPVTLSCSQTLNHNVMYWYQQKSSQAPKLLFHYYDKDFNNEADTPDNFQSRRPNTSFCFLDIRSPGLGDTAMYLCATSRDRGYQETQYFGPGTRLLVL.

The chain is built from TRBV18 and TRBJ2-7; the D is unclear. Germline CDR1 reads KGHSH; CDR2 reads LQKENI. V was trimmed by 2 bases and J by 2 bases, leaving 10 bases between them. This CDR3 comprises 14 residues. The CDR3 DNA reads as TGTGCCAGCTCACCAACCCAAGGACCCTACGAGCAGTACTTC. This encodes CASSPTQGPYEQYF.

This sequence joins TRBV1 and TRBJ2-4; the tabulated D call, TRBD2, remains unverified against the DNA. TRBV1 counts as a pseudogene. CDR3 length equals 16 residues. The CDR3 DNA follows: TGCACCAGAACCGGACTAGCGGGAGTATCCAAAAACATTCAGTACTTC. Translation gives CTRTGLAGVSKNIQYF.

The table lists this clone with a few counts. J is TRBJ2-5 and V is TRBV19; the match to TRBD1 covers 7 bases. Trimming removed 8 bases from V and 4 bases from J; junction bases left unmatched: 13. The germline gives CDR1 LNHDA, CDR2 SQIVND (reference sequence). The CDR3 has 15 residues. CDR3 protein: CASSKGGIEGETQYF. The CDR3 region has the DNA TGTGCCAGTTCAAAAGGGGGCATCGAGGGAGAGACCCAGTACTTC.

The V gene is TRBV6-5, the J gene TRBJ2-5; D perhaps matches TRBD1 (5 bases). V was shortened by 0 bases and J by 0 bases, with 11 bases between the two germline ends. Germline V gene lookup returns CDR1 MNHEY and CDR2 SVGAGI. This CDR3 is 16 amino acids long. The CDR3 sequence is CASSYSGRAYQETQYF. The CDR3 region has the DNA TGTGCCAGCAGTTACTCGGGCAGGGCCTACCAAGAGACCCAGTACTTC.